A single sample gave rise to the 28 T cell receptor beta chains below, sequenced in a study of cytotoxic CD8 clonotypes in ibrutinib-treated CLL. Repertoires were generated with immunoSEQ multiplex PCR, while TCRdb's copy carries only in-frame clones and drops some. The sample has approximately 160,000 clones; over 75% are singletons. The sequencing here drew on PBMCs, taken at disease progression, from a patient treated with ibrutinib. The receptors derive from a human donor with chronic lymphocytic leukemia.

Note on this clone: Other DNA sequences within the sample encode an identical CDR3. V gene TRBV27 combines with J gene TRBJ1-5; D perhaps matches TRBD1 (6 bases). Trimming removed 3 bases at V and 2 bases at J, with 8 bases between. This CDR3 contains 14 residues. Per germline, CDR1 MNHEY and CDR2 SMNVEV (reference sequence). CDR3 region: CASSLRQGNQPQHF. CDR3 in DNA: TGTGCCAGCAGTTTGCGACAGGGCAATCAGCCCCAGCATTTT.

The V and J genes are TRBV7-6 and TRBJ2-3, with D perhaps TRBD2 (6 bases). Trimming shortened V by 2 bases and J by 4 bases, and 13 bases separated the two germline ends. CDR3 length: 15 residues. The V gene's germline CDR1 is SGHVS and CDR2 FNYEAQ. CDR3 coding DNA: TGTGCCAGCAGCTTATTTGCGGGAAGACCAGATACGCAGTATTTT. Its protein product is CASSLFAGRPDTQYF. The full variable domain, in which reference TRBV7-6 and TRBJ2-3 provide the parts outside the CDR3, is GAGVSQSPRYKVTKRGQDVALRCDPISGHVSLYWYRQALGQGPEFLTYFNYEAQQDKSGLPNDRFSAERPEGSISTLTIQRTEQRDSAMYRCASSLFAGRPDTQYFGPGTRLTVL.

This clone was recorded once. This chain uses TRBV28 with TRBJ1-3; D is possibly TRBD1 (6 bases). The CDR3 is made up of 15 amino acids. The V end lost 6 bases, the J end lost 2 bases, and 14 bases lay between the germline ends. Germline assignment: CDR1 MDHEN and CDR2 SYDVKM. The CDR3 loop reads CASSRGNPTGNTIYF. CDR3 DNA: TGTGCCAGCAGCAGGGGAAATCCTACTGGAAACACCATATATTTT.

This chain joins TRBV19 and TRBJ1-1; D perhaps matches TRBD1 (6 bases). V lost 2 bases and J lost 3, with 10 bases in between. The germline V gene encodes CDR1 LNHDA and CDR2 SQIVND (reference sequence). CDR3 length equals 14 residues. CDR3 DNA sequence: TGTGCCAGTAGTATAAGGCAGGGGTACACTGAAGCTTTCTTT. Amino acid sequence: CASSIRQGYTEAFF.

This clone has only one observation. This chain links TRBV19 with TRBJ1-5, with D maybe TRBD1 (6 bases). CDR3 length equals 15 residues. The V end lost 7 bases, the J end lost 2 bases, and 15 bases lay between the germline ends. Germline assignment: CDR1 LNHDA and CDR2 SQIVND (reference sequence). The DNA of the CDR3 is TGTGCCAGTAACCCCAGGGGATGGGGCAATCAGCCCCAGCATTTT. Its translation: CASNPRGWGNQPQHF.

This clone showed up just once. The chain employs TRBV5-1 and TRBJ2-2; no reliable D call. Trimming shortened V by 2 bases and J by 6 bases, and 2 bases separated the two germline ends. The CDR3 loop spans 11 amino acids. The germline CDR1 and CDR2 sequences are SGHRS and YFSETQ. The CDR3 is CASSFPGELFF. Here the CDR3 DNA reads TGCGCCAGCAGCTTTCCCGGGGAGCTGTTTTTT.

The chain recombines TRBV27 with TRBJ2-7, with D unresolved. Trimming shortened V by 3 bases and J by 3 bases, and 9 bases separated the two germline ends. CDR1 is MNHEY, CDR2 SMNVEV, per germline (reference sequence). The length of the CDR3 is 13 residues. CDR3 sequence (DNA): TGTGCCAGCAGTTTCGGCAGACTCTACGAGCAGTACTTC. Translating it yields CASSFGRLYEQYF.

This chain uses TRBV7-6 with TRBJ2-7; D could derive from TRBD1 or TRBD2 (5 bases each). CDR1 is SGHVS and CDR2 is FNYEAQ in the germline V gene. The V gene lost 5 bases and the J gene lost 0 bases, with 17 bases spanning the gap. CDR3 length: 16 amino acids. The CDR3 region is CASSPRDARYSYEQYF. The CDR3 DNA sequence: TGTGCCAGCAGCCCCCGGGACGCCCGATACTCCTACGAGCAGTACTTC.

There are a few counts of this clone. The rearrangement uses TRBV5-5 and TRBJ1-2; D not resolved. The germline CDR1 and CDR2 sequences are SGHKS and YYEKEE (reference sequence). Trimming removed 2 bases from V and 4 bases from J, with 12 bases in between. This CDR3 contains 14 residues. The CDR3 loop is CASSFGSLLYGYTF. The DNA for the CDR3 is TGTGCCAGCAGCTTCGGCAGCCTTCTCTATGGCTACACCTTC.

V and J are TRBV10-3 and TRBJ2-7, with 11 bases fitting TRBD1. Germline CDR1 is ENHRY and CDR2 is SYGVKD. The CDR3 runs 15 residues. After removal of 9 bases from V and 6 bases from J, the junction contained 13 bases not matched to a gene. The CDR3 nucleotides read TGTGCCATAACACTAAGCCGGGACAGGGGGTCCGAGCAGTACTTC. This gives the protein CAITLSRDRGSEQYF.

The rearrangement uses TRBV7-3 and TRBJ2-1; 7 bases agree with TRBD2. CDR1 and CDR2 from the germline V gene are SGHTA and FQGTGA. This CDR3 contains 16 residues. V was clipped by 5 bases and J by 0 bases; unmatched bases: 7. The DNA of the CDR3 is TGTGCCAGCAGCCCGCAAAGCGGGGTCTCCTACAATGAGCAGTTCTTC. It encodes CASSPQSGVSYNEQFF.

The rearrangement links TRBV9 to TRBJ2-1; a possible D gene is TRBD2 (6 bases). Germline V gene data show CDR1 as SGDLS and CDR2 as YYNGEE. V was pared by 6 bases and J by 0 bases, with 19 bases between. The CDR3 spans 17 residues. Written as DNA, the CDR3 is TGTGCCAGCATGGACTCAGACGGGAGTTACTCCTACAATGAGCAGTTCTTC. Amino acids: CASMDSDGSYSYNEQFF.

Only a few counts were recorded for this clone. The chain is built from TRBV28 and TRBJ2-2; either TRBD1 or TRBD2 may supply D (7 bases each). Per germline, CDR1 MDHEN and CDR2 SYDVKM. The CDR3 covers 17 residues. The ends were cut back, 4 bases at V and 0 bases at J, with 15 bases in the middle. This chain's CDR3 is CASSSDRDYSNTGELFF. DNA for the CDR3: TGTGCCAGCAGTTCCGACAGGGACTATTCGAACACCGGGGAGCTGTTTTTT.

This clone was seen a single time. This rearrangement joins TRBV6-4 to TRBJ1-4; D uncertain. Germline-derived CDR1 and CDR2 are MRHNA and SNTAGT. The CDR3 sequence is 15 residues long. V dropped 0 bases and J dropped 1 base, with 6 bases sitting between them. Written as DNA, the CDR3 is TGTGCCAGCAGTGACTCGGCTGGAACTAATGAAAAACTGTTTTTT. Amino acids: CASSDSAGTNEKLFF.

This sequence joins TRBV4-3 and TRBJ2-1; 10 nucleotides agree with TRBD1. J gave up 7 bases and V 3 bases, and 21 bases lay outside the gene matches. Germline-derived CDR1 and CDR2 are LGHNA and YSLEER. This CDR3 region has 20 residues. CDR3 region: CASSHRLRITGTGVRNEQFF. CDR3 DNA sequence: TGCGCCAGCAGCCACCGACTAAGGATCACCGGGACAGGGGTTCGGAATGAGCAGTTCTTC.

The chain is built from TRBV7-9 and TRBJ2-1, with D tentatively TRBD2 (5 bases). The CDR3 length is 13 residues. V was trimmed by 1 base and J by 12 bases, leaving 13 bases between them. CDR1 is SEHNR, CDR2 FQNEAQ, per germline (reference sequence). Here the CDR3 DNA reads TGTGCCAGCAGCTTAGGAAGTGGACTCGGGCAGTTCTTC. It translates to CASSLGSGLGQFF. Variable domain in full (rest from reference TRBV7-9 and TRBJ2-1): DTGVSQNPRHKITKRGQNVTFRCDPISEHNRLYWYRQTLGQGPEFLTYFQNEAQLEKSRLLSDRFSAERPKGSFSTLEIQRTEQGDSAMYLCASSLGSGLGQFFGPGTRLTVL.

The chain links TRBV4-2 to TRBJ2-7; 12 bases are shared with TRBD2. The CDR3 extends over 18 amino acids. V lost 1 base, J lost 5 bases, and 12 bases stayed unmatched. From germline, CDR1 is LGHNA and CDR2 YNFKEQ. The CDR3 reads CASSQVTSGSLGSNEQYF. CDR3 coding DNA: TGTGCCAGCAGCCAAGTGACTAGCGGGAGCCTGGGTTCAAACGAGCAGTACTTC.

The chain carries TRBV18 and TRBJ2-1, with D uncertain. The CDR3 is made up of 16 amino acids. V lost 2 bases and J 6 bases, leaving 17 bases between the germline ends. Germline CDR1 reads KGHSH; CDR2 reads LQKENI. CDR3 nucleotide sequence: TGTGCCAGCTCACCATCCCCCTCCGGGCTAGGCAATGAGCAGTTCTTC. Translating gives CASSPSPSGLGNEQFF.

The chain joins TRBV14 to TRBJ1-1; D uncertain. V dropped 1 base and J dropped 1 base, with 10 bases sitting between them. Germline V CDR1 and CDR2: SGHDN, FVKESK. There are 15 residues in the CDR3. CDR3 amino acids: CASSQVIPGNTEAFF. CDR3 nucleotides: TGTGCCAGCAGCCAAGTTATACCGGGGAACACTGAAGCTTTCTTT.

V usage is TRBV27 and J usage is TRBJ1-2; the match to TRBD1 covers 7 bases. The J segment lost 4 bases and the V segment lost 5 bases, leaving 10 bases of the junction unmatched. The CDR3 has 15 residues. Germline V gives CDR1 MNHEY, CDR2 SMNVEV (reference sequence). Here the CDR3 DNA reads TGTGCCAGCAGTCTTGGGACAGCTCCCGGCTATGGCTACACCTTC. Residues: CASSLGTAPGYGYTF.

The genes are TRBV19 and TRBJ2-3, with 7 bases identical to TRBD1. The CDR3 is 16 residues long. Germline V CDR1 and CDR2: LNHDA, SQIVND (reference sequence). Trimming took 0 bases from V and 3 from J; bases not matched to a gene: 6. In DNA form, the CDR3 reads TGTGCCAGTAGTATAGAGAAGGGGGCGCGTACAGATACGCAGTATTTT. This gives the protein CASSIEKGARTDTQYF. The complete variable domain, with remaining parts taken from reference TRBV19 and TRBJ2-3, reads DGGITQSPKYLFRKEGQNVTLSCEQNLNHDAMYWYRQDPGQGLRLIYYSQIVNDFQKGDIAEGYSVSREKKESFPLTVTSAQKNPTAFYLCASSIEKGARTDTQYFGPGTRLTVL.

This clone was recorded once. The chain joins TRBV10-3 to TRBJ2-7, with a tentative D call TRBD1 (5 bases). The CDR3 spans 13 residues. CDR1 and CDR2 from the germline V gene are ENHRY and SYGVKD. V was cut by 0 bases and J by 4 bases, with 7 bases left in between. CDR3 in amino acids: CAISESPGYEQYF. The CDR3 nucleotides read TGTGCCATCAGTGAGTCTCCAGGGTACGAGCAGTACTTC.

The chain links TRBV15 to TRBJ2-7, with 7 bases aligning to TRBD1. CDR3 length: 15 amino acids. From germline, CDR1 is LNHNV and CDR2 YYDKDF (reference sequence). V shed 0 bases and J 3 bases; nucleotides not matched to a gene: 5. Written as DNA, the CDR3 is TGTGCCACCAGCAGAGATGGGACAGTAAGCTACGAGCAGTACTTC. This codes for CATSRDGTVSYEQYF.

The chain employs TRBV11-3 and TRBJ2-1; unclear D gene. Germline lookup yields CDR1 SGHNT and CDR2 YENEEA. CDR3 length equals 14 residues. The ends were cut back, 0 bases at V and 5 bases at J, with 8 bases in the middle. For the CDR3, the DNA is TGTGCCAGCAGCTTAGAGGGCAGAAACAATGAGCAGTTCTTC. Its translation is CASSLEGRNNEQFF.

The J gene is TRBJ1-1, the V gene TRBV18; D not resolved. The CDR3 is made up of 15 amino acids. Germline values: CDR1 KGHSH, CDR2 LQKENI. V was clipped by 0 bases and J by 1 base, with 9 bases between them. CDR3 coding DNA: TGTGCCAGCTCACCACCCTCGGCAGAGAACACTGAAGCTTTCTTT. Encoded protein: CASSPPSAENTEAFF.

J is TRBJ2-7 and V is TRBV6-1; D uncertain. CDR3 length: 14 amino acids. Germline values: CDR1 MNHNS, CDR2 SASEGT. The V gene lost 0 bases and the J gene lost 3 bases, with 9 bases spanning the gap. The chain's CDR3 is CASSEAPWDYEQYF. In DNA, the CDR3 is TGTGCCAGCAGTGAAGCTCCATGGGACTACGAGCAGTACTTC.

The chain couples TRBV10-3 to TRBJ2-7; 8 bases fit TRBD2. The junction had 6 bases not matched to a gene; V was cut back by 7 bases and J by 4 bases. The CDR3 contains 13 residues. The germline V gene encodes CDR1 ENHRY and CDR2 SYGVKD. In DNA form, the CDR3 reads TGTGCCATCATGGGACTAGAGACTTACGAGCAGTACTTC. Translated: CAIMGLETYEQYF.

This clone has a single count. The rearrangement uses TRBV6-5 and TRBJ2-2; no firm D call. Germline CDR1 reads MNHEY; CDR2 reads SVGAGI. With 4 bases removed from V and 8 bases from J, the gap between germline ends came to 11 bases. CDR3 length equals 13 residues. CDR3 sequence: CASSFIPSGELFF. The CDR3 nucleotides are TGTGCCAGCAGTTTCATCCCCTCTGGGGAGCTGTTTTTT.